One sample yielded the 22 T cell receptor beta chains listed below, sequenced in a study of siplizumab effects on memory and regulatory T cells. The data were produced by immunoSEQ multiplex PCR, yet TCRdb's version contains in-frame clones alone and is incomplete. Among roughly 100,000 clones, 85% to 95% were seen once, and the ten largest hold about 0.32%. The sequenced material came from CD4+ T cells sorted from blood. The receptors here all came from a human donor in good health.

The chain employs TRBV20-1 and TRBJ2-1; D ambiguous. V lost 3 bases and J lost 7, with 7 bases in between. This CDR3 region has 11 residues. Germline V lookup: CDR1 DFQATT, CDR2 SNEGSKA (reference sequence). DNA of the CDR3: TGCAGTGCTAGTGTCTGGAATGAGCAGTTCTTC. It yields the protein CSASVWNEQFF.

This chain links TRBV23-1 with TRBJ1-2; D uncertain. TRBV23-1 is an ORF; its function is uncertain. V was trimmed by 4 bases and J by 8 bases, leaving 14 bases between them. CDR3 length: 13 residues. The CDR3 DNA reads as TGCGCCAGCAGTCTGTGTCTCCGCGGCGGCTACACCTTC. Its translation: CASSLCLRGGYTF.

CDR3 coding DNA: TGCGCCAGCAGCCCAGACAGGGCGCGATCGGGACCCGGGGAGCTGTTTTTT. It yields the protein CASSPDRARSGPGELFF. The genes are TRBV4-1 and TRBJ2-2, with 7 bases fitting TRBD1. V shed 4 bases and J 6 bases; nucleotides not matched to a gene: 14. The CDR3 contains 17 residues. Looked up from germline, CDR1 is MGHRA and CDR2 is YSYEKL.

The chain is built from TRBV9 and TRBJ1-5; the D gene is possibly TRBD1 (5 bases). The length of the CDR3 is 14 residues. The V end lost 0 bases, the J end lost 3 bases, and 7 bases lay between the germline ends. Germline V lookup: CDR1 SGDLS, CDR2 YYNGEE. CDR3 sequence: CASSVGGDNQPQHF. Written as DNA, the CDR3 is TGTGCCAGCAGCGTAGGGGGGGACAATCAGCCCCAGCATTTT. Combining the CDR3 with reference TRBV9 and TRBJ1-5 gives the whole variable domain DSGVTQTPKHLITATGQRVTLRCSPRSGDLSVYWYQQSLDQGLQFLIQYYNGEERAKGNILERFSAQQFPDLHSELNLSSLELGDSALYFCASSVGGDNQPQHFGDGTRLSIL.

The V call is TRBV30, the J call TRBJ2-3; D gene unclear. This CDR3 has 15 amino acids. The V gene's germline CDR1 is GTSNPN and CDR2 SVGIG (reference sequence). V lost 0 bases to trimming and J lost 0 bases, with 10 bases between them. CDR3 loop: CAWSVLGSSTDTQYF. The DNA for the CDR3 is TGTGCCTGGAGTGTACTTGGGTCTAGCACAGATACGCAGTATTTT. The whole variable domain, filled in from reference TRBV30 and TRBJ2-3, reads SQTIHQWPATLVQPVGSPLSLECTVEGTSNPNLYWYRQAAGRGLQLLFYSVGIGQISSEVPQNLSASRPQDRQFILSSKKLLLSDSGFYLCAWSVLGSSTDTQYFGPGTRLTVL.

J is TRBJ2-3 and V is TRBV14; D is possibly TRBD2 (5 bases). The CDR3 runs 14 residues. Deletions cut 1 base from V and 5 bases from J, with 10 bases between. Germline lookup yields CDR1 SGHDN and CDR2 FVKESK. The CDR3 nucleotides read TGTGCCAGCAGCCAAGTGTACGCGGGAGATACGCAGTATTTT. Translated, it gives CASSQVYAGDTQYF.

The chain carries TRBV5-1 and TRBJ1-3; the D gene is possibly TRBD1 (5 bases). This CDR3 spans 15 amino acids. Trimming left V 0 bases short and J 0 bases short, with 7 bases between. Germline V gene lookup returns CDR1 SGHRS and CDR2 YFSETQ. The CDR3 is CASSLEGHSGNTIYF. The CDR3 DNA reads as TGCGCCAGCAGCTTGGAGGGGCACTCTGGAAACACCATATATTTT.

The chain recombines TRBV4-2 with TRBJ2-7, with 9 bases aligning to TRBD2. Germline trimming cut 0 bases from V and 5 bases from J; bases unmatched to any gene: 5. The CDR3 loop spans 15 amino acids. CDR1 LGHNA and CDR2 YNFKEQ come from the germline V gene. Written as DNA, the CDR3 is TGTGCCAGCAGCCAAGAGCTAGCGGGGTCCAACGAGCAGTACTTC. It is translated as CASSQELAGSNEQYF.

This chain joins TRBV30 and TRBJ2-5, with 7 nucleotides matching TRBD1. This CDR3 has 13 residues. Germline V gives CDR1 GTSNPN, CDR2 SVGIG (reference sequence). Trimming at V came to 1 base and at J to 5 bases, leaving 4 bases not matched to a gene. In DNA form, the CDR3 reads TGTGCCTGGAGTGAAGGGGGCCGGGAGACCCAGTACTTC. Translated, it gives CAWSEGGRETQYF.

CDR3 DNA: TGTGCCAGCAGCTTAGGGACTCCCTTCTACAATGAGCAGTTCTTC. This codes for CASSLGTPFYNEQFF. The genes are TRBV7-2 and TRBJ2-1, with D possibly TRBD2 on 5 matching bases. From germline, CDR1 is SGHTA and CDR2 FQGNSA. Between the trimmed V and J ends, which lost 1 base and 3 bases, there was a span of 10 bases. The CDR3 has 15 amino acids.

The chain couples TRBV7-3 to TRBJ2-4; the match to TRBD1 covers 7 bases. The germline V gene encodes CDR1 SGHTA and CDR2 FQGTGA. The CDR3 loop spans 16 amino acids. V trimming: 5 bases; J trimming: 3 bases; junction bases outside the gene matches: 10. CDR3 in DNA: TGTGCCAGCAGCCTCGGACACCCAGGGGGCAAAAACATTCAGTACTTC. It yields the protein CASSLGHPGGKNIQYF.

The CDR3: CAWSRTGLTGYTF. The DNA of the CDR3 is TGTGCCTGGAGCCGGACAGGGTTGACTGGCTACACCTTC. The chain has TRBV30 and TRBJ1-2; TRBD1 aligns across 8 bases. The V gene end was trimmed by 3 bases and the J gene end by 7 bases; junction bases not matched to a gene: 7. The CDR3 covers 13 residues. Germline V lookup: CDR1 GTSNPN, CDR2 SVGIG (reference sequence).

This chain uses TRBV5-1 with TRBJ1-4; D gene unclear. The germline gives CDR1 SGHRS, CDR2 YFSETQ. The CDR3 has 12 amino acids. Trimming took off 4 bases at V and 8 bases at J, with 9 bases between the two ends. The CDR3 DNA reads TGCGCCAGCAGCGCGCCCGGAGAAAAACTGTTTTTT. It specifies CASSAPGEKLFF.

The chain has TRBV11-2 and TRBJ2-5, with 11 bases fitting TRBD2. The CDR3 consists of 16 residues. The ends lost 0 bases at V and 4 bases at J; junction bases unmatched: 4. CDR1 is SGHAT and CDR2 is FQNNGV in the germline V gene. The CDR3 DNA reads TGTGCCAGCAGCTTAGACCTAGCGGGGGGTGGAGAGACCCAGTACTTC. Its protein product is CASSLDLAGGGETQYF.

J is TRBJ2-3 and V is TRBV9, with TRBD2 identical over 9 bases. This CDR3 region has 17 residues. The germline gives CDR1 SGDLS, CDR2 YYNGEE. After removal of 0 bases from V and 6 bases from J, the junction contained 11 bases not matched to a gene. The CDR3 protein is CASSVDLSSGVSDTQYF. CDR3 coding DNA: TGTGCCAGCAGCGTAGATCTGTCTAGCGGGGTTTCTGATACGCAGTATTTT.

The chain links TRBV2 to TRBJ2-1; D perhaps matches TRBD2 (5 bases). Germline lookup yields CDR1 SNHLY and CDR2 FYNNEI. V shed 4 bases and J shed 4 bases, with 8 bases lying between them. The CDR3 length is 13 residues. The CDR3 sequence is CASSVERYNEQFF. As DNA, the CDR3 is TGTGCCAGCAGTGTAGAGCGGTACAATGAGCAGTTCTTC.

CDR3 sequence: CASSESTQAYEQFF. The CDR3 nucleotides are TGTGCCAGCAGTGAATCCACGCAGGCCTATGAGCAGTTCTTC. The rearrangement uses TRBV2 and TRBJ2-1; D ambiguous. CDR1 and CDR2 (germline): SNHLY, FYNNEI. This CDR3 spans 14 amino acids. V lost 2 bases and J lost 8, with 13 bases in between.

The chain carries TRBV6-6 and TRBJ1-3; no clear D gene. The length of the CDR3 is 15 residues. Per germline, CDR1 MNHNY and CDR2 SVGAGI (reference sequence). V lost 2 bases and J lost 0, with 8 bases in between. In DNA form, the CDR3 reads TGTGCCAGCAGTTACCGGACCGGCTCTGGAAACACCATATATTTT. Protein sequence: CASSYRTGSGNTIYF.

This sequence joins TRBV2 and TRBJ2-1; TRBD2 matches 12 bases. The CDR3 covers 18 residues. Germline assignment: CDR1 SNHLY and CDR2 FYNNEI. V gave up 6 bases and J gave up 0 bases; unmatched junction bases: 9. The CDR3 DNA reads TGTGCCAGCAGAATGGGACTAGCGGGTCAGAGCTCCTACAATGAGCAGTTCTTC. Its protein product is CASRMGLAGQSSYNEQFF.

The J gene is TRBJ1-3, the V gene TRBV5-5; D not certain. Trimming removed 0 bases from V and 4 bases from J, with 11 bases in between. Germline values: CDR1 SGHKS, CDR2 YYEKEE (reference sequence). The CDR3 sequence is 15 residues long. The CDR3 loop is CASSLAGVRGNTIYF. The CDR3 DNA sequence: TGTGCCAGCAGCTTGGCCGGGGTCCGGGGAAACACCATATATTTT.

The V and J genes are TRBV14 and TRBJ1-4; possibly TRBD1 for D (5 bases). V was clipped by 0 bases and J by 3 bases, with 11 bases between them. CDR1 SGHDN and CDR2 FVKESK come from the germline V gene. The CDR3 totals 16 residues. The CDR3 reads CASSQDFWTPNEKLFF. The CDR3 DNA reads TGTGCCAGCAGCCAAGATTTTTGGACACCTAATGAAAAACTGTTTTTT.

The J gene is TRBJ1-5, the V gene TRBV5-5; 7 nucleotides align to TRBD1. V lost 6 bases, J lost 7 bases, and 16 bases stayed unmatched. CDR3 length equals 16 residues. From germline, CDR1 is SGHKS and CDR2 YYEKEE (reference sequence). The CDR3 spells CASTDIPIQGQQPQHF. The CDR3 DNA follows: TGTGCCAGCACCGATATCCCCATACAGGGGCAGCAGCCCCAGCATTTT.